The clone carrying this T cell receptor beta chain has at least ten counts. The antigen is unknown. The sample belongs to a study of T cells after yellow fever vaccination. Study-level findings and limits: Overlap between CD4 and CD8 compartments was detected for a small share of clonotypes. Post-booster reappearance was seen for most primary-vaccination clones (just over 95% CD4, 88% CD8). The secondary response showed a weaker magnitude and a faster peak, day 5 versus 15.

Germline V gives CDR1 LNHNV, CDR2 YYDKDF (reference sequence). The CDR3 is made up of 13 amino acids. Trimming pared 2 bases from V and 1 base from J, leaving 5 bases between. It was through 5'RACE template switching that TCR cDNA was made, with a universal primer site and UMIs added. A single record per CDR3 protein comes from TCRdb applying MiXCR to the 5' RACE reads. The table lists 300,000 or so distinct CDR3 sequences, about 6.9% of them singletons, with roughly a sixth in the top ten. V gene TRBV15 combines with J gene TRBJ1-1; D ambiguous. The receptor's source is a man aged 18 to 29 who received the YFV17D yellow fever vaccine. The sequencing used PBMCs, collected about 41 days after the first yellow fever vaccination. DNA for the CDR3: TGTGCCACCAGCAGAACCTGGAACACTGAAGCTTTCTTT. The encoded protein is CATSRTWNTEAFF.